A selection of T cell receptor beta chains follows, all from one sample in a study of blood T cell repertoires in COVID-19. Generated by immunoSEQ multiplex PCR, the TCRdb table keeps only in-frame clones and is missing some. Seen here are about 150,000 clones, roughly nine tenths observed once, and the top ten hold around 2.9%. The sample consisted of peripheral blood. Every receptor here comes from a woman in her sixties or seventies with active COVID-19. Each CDR3 is given with its conserved first and last residue. The order of the fields is D gene, J gene, clone size, V gene, CDR3 DNA, CDR3 protein. The D gene is left open where the match is weak. The listing skips clone size in some rows; elsewhere it reads once, few, many or a size class.

d_gene: -; j_gene: TRBJ2-4; abundance: -; v_gene: TRBV28; CDR3nt: TGTGCCAGCAGTTTAAAACTCTACGGCATTCAGTACTTC; CDR3aa: CASSLKLYGIQYF
d_gene: TRBD1; j_gene: TRBJ1-1; abundance: -; v_gene: TRBV9; CDR3nt: TGTGCCAGCAGCGTTTCCGGGACAGGGGGCCCCATGAACACTGAAGCTTTCTTT; CDR3aa: CASSVSGTGGPMNTEAFF
d_gene: -; j_gene: TRBJ1-2; abundance: -; v_gene: TRBV18; CDR3nt: TGTGCCAGCTCACCATACGGTTCGTCAGGGGCAAACTATGGCTACACCTTC; CDR3aa: CASSPYGSSGANYGYTF
d_gene: -; j_gene: TRBJ1-5; abundance: -; v_gene: TRBV10-3; CDR3nt: TGTGCCATCAGTTTGAGGGAGAGCAATCAGCCCCAGCATTTT; CDR3aa: CAISLRESNQPQHF
d_gene: TRBD1; j_gene: TRBJ1-3; abundance: -; v_gene: TRBV5-5; CDR3nt: TGTGCCAGCAGCTTGGTTCCGGGACAGGCCCTCTCTGGAAACACCATATATTTT; CDR3aa: CASSLVPGQALSGNTIYF
d_gene: TRBD1; j_gene: TRBJ1-3; abundance: -; v_gene: TRBV6-1; CDR3nt: TGTGCCAGCAGTGAAAAAACTCAGGACAGGGAGATTTTT; CDR3aa: CASSEKTQDREIF
d_gene: -; j_gene: TRBJ1-4; abundance: -; v_gene: TRBV5-6; CDR3nt: TGTGCCACCCGGACAGCAACTAATGAAAAACTGTTTTTT; CDR3aa: CATRTATNEKLFF
d_gene: -; j_gene: TRBJ2-5; abundance: -; v_gene: TRBV30; CDR3nt: TGTGCCTGGAGTCGGGGGTACGGCATCCAAGAGACCCAGTACTTC; CDR3aa: CAWSRGYGIQETQYF
d_gene: -; j_gene: TRBJ1-5; abundance: -; v_gene: TRBV15; CDR3nt: TGTGCCACCAGCAGGGGCACGGGCAATCAGCCCCAGCATTTT; CDR3aa: CATSRGTGNQPQHF
d_gene: TRBD2; j_gene: TRBJ2-1; abundance: -; v_gene: TRBV5-8; CDR3nt: TGTGCCAGCAGCACGCCCGGGACTAGCGGGAGGAGGACATACAATGAGCAGTTCTTC; CDR3aa: CASSTPGTSGRRTYNEQFF
d_gene: -; j_gene: TRBJ1-1; abundance: -; v_gene: TRBV19; CDR3nt: TGTGCCACCCTCGGACAAACCACTGAAGCTTTCTTT; CDR3aa: CATLGQTTEAFF
d_gene: TRBD2; j_gene: TRBJ2-2; abundance: -; v_gene: TRBV19; CDR3nt: TGTGCCAGTAGTACAGATAGCGGGATCGGGAGCACCGGGGAGCTGTTTTTT; CDR3aa: CASSTDSGIGSTGELFF
d_gene: -; j_gene: TRBJ1-3; abundance: -; v_gene: TRBV5-1; CDR3nt: TGCGCCAGCAGACCACAGGGATCTGGAAACACCATATATTTT; CDR3aa: CASRPQGSGNTIYF
d_gene: TRBD2; j_gene: TRBJ2-3; abundance: -; v_gene: TRBV4-3; CDR3nt: TGCGCCAGCAGCCACCTGTACGGGTCGGCGGCGGGAGGGACAGATACGCAGTATTTT; CDR3aa: CASSHLYGSAAGGTDTQYF
d_gene: TRBD1; j_gene: TRBJ1-6; abundance: -; v_gene: TRBV7-7; CDR3nt: TGCCCGGAGCCCGTATCCCAGGGGGCCAATTCACCCCTCCACTTT; CDR3aa: CPEPVSQGANSPLHF
d_gene: TRBD2; j_gene: TRBJ2-3; abundance: -; v_gene: TRBV5-1; CDR3nt: TGCGCCAGCAGCTTCCCTAGCGGGAGGGCCCACACAGATACGCAGTATTTT; CDR3aa: CASSFPSGRAHTDTQYF
d_gene: -; j_gene: TRBJ2-5; abundance: -; v_gene: TRBV10-3; CDR3nt: TGTGCCAGCAGACAGGGAGGGCAACCGACCCAGTACTTC; CDR3aa: CASRQGGQPTQYF
d_gene: TRBD2; j_gene: TRBJ2-7; abundance: -; v_gene: TRBV10-3; CDR3nt: TGTGCCATCAGCGAAGGCGGGAGGGCATCGTACGAGCAGTACTTC; CDR3aa: CAISEGGRASYEQYF
d_gene: -; j_gene: TRBJ2-3; abundance: -; v_gene: TRBV19; CDR3nt: TGTGCCAGTAGTATTAGGGGACACACGCCGGATACGCAGTATTTT; CDR3aa: CASSIRGHTPDTQYF
d_gene: -; j_gene: TRBJ1-2; abundance: -; v_gene: TRBV7-2; CDR3nt: TGTGCCAGCAGCTTAGGAAGGGTCGGGGGGACGTATGGCTACACCTTC; CDR3aa: CASSLGRVGGTYGYTF
d_gene: TRBD1; j_gene: TRBJ2-1; abundance: -; v_gene: TRBV6-2/TRBV6-3; CDR3nt: TGTGCCAGCAGTTACACCGAAGGACAGGACAACTCCTACAATGAGCAGTTCTTC; CDR3aa: CASSYTEGQDNSYNEQFF
d_gene: TRBD1; j_gene: TRBJ2-5; abundance: -; v_gene: TRBV24-1; CDR3nt: TGTGCCACCAGTGAATCGAACAGGGGTTTCGGAGAGACCCAGTACTTC; CDR3aa: CATSESNRGFGETQYF
d_gene: TRBD1; j_gene: TRBJ2-6; abundance: -; v_gene: TRBV11-2; CDR3nt: TGTGCCAGCAGCTTCGACAGGGTACCCTACTCTGGGGCCAACGTCCTGACTTTC; CDR3aa: CASSFDRVPYSGANVLTF
d_gene: TRBD2; j_gene: TRBJ2-2; abundance: -; v_gene: TRBV2; CDR3nt: TGTGCCAGCAGTGCCACTAGCGGGAATACCGGGGAGCTGTTTTTT; CDR3aa: CASSATSGNTGELFF
d_gene: -; j_gene: TRBJ2-7; abundance: -; v_gene: TRBV19; CDR3nt: TGTGCCAGTAGTATGCTCACAGGGAGCTCCTACGAGCAGTACTTC; CDR3aa: CASSMLTGSSYEQYF
d_gene: -; j_gene: TRBJ1-2; abundance: -; v_gene: TRBV19; CDR3nt: TGTGCCAGTAGTATGGCCACAGGAGTTCGCACCTTC; CDR3aa: CASSMATGVRTF
d_gene: TRBD1; j_gene: TRBJ2-2; abundance: -; v_gene: TRBV9; CDR3nt: TGTGCCAGCAGCGTAGAGCCCCTCTGGGACAGGGACACCGGGGAGCTGTTTTTT; CDR3aa: CASSVEPLWDRDTGELFF
d_gene: -; j_gene: TRBJ2-1; abundance: -; v_gene: TRBV5-4; CDR3nt: TGTGCCAGCAGCTTCCCAATCGGCGGGATCAATGAGCAGTTCTTC; CDR3aa: CASSFPIGGINEQFF
d_gene: -; j_gene: TRBJ2-7; abundance: -; v_gene: TRBV28; CDR3nt: TGTGCCAGCAGTTTTCGCCCGCGGGACGAGCAGTACTTC; CDR3aa: CASSFRPRDEQYF
d_gene: -; j_gene: TRBJ1-5; abundance: -; v_gene: TRBV6-1; CDR3nt: TGTGCCAGCAGTGAAGACCCAGGGGGCAATCAGCCCCAGCATTTT; CDR3aa: CASSEDPGGNQPQHF
d_gene: -; j_gene: TRBJ1-1; abundance: -; v_gene: TRBV10-1; CDR3nt: TGCGCCAGCAGTGAAGGGGGGGCGGAAGGCACTGAAGCTTTCTTT; CDR3aa: CASSEGGAEGTEAFF
d_gene: -; j_gene: TRBJ2-3; abundance: -; v_gene: TRBV4-2; CDR3nt: TGTGCCAGCAGCCAAGATCGGCCAGGTGGGCATTCTAGCACAGATACGCAGTATTTT; CDR3aa: CASSQDRPGGHSSTDTQYF
d_gene: TRBD2; j_gene: TRBJ2-3; abundance: -; v_gene: TRBV11-1; CDR3nt: TGTGCCAGCAGCTTAGTAGGCGGGAGCCCCACAGATACGCAGTATTTT; CDR3aa: CASSLVGGSPTDTQYF
d_gene: TRBD2; j_gene: TRBJ2-2; abundance: -; v_gene: TRBV27; CDR3nt: TGTGCCAGCAGTTTCTACGGACTAGCGGCCGGGGAGCTGTTTTTT; CDR3aa: CASSFYGLAAGELFF
d_gene: TRBD2; j_gene: TRBJ2-7; abundance: -; v_gene: TRBV30; CDR3nt: TGTGCCGGGGAGGGGACTAGCGGCTCCTACGAGCAGTACTTC; CDR3aa: CAGEGTSGSYEQYF
d_gene: TRBD1; j_gene: TRBJ1-2; abundance: -; v_gene: TRBV7-9; CDR3nt: TGTGCCAGCAGCTTAGGACAGGGATCGTATGGCTACACCTTC; CDR3aa: CASSLGQGSYGYTF
d_gene: TRBD1; j_gene: TRBJ1-4; abundance: -; v_gene: TRBV28; CDR3nt: TGTGCCAGCAGCCCAGGGGGTCCTCAGGGTGAAAAACTGTTTTTT; CDR3aa: CASSPGGPQGEKLFF
d_gene: TRBD2; j_gene: TRBJ2-7; abundance: -; v_gene: TRBV5-4; CDR3nt: TGTGCCAGCAGCTTTTCTAGCGGGAGCTCCTACGAGCAGTACTTC; CDR3aa: CASSFSSGSSYEQYF
d_gene: -; j_gene: TRBJ2-3; abundance: -; v_gene: TRBV10-1; CDR3nt: TGCGCCAGCAGTGAGTCGAGGGCAGATACGCAGTATTTT; CDR3aa: CASSESRADTQYF
d_gene: -; j_gene: TRBJ2-2; abundance: once; v_gene: TRBV21-1; CDR3nt: TGTGCCAGCAGCAAAGAGGGGGCTAGCGGGAGGGCCGGGGCGAACACCGGGGAGCTGTTTTTT; CDR3aa: CASSKEGASGRAGANTGELFF